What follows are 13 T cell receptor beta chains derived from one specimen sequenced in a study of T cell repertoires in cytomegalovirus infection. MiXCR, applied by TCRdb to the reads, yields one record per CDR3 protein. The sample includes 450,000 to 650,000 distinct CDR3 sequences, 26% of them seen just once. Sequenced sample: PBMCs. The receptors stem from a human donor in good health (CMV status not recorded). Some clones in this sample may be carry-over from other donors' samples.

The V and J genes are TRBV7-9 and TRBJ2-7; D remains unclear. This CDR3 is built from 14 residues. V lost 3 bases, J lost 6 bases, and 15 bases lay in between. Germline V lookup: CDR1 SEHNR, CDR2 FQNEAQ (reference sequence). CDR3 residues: CASSFSVRIGEQYF. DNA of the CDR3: TGTGCCAGCAGCTTTTCCGTCCGAATCGGCGAGCAGTACTTC.

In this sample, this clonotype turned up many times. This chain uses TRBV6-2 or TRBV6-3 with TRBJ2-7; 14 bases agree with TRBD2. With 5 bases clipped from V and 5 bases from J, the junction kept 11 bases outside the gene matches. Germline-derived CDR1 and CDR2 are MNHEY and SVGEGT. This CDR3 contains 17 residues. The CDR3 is CASSGLAGGPLRHEQYF. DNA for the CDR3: TGTGCCAGCAGTGGACTAGCGGGAGGTCCCCTCCGGCACGAGCAGTACTTC.

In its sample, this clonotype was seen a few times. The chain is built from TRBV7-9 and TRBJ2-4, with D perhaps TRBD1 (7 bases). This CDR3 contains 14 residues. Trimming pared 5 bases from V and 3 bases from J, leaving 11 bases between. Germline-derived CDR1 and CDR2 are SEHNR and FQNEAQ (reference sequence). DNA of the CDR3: TGTGCCAGCAGCGCTCAGGGGGGCAAAAACATTCAGTACTTC. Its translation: CASSAQGGKNIQYF.

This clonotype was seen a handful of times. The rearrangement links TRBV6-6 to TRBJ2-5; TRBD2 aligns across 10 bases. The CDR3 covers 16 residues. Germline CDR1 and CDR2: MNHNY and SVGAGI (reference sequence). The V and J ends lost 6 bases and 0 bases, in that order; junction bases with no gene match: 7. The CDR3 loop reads CASSPGLAVYQETQYF. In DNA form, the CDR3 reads TGTGCCAGCAGCCCCGGACTAGCGGTGTACCAAGAGACCCAGTACTTC.

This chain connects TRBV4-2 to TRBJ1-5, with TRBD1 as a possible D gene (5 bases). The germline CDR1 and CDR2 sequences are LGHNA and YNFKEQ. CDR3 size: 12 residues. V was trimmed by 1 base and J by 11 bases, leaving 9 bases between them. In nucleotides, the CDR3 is TGTGCCAGCAGCCAAGTAGGGGAAGCCCAGCATTTT. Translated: CASSQVGEAQHF.

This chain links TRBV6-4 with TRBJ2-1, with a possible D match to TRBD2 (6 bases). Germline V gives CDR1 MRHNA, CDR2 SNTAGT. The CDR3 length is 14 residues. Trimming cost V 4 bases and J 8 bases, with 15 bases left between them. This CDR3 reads CASSVTGDVYEQFF. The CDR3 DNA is TGTGCCAGCAGTGTAACGGGAGACGTATATGAGCAGTTCTTC.

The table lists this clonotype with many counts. CDR3 nucleotide sequence: TGTGCCAGCAGCCGAACGGCGGACTACTACAATGAGCAGTTCTTC. Translated, it gives CASSRTADYYNEQFF. This chain connects TRBV7-3 to TRBJ2-1; D possibly corresponds to TRBD2 (6 bases). Germline-derived CDR1 and CDR2 are SGHTA and FQGTGA. V was pared by 5 bases and J by 3 bases, with 14 bases between. The CDR3 length is 15 residues.

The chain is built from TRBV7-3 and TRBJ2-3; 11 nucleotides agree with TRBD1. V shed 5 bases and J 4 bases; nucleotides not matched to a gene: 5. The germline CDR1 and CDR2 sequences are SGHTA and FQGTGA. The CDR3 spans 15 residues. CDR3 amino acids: CASSGQGAGSDTQYF. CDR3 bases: TGTGCCAGCAGCGGACAGGGGGCCGGGTCAGATACGCAGTATTTT. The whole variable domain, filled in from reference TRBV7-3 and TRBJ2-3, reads GAGVSQTPSNKVTEKGKYVELRCDPISGHTALYWYRQSLGQGPEFLIYFQGTGAADDSGLPNDRFFAVRPEGSVSTLKIQRTERGDSAVYLCASSGQGAGSDTQYFGPGTRLTVL.

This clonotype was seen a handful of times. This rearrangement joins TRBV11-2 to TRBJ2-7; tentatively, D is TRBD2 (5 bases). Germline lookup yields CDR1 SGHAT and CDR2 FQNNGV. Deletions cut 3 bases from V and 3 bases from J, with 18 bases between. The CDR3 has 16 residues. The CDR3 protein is CASSLVTWGAGYEQYV. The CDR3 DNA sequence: TGTGCCAGCAGCTTGGTCACTTGGGGAGCAGGCTACGAGCAGTACGTC.

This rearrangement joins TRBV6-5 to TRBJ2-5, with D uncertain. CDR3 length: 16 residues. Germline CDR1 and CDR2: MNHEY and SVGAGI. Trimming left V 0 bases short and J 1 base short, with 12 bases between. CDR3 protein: CASSYSGLLIQETQYF. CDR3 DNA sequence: TGTGCCAGCAGTTACTCCGGGCTTCTAATCCAAGAGACCCAGTACTTC.

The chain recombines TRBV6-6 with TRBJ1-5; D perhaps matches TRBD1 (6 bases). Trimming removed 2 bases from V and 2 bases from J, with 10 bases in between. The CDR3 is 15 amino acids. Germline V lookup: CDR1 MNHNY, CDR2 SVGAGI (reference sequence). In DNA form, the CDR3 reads TGTGCCAGCAGTTACGCGGCAGGGGGCAATCAGCCCCAGCATTTT. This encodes CASSYAAGGNQPQHF.

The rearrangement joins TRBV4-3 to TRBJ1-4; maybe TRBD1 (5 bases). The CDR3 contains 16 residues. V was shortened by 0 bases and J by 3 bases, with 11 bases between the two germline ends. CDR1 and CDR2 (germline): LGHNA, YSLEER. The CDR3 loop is CASSQEGTGANEKLFF. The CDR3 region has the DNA TGCGCCAGCAGCCAAGAGGGGACGGGGGCTAATGAAAAACTGTTTTTT.

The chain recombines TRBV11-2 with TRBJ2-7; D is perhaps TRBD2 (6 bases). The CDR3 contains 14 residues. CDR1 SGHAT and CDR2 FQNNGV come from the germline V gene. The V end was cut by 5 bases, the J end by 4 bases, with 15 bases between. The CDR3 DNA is TGTGCCAGCAGCGGGGGGTCTTCGTATTACGAGCAGTACTTC. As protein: CASSGGSSYYEQYF.